What follows are 6 T cell receptor beta chains derived from one specimen sequenced in a study of cytomegalovirus exposure and HLA in healthy donors. The PCR made use of 60 Vbeta and 13 Jbeta primers. Profiling relied on immunoSEQ multiplex PCR, and the TCRdb table lists in-frame clones only, not all of them. The table has approximately 170,000 clones, over 60% seen once. The sequenced sample consisted of PBMCs. The receptor set was obtained from a woman in her 50s in good health and CMV-seronegative.

The sample holds a few counts of this clone. The chain combines TRBV29-1 with TRBJ1-3; D is perhaps TRBD1 (6 bases). The CDR3 has 12 residues. V was shortened by 7 bases and J by 4 bases, with 11 bases between the two germline ends. The germline V gene has CDR1 SQVTM and CDR2 ANQGSEA. The CDR3 bases are TGCAGCGCTGGGGACACCGGAAACACCATATATTTT. Translating gives CSAGDTGNTIYF.

CDR3 protein: CASSPIIDRANEQFF. The CDR3, as DNA: TGCGCCAGCAGTCCCATAATAGACAGGGCCAATGAGCAGTTCTTC. V and J are TRBV23-1 and TRBJ2-1; 7 bases fit TRBD1. TRBV23-1 is identified as an open reading frame with a role that is uncertain. The CDR3 extends over 15 amino acids. V shed 4 bases and J 6 bases; nucleotides not matched to a gene: 9.

The chain uses TRBV5-1 and TRBJ2-5; 10 bases agree with TRBD1. The CDR3 has 16 amino acids. Germline CDR1 SGHRS, CDR2 YFSETQ. The junction had 10 bases not matched to a gene; V was cut back by 6 bases and J by 2 bases. This CDR3 reads CASIRPGQGKQETQYF. DNA of the CDR3: TGCGCCAGCATACGACCGGGACAGGGGAAACAAGAGACCCAGTACTTC.

This chain connects TRBV7-9 to TRBJ2-7; perhaps TRBD1 as D (6 bases). V was trimmed by 3 bases and J by 6 bases, leaving 18 bases between them. The germline V gene has CDR1 SEHNR and CDR2 FQNEAQ (reference sequence). This CDR3 region has 15 residues. The CDR3 nucleotides read TGTGCCAGCAGCTTCGGTGTAAGACAGGACTCCGAGCAGTACTTC. Its translation is CASSFGVRQDSEQYF.

The V call is TRBV27, the J call TRBJ2-2, with D perhaps matching TRBD2 (7 bases). CDR3 length: 15 amino acids. Trimming pared 6 bases from V and 4 bases from J, leaving 15 bases between. CDR1 and CDR2 from the germline V gene are MNHEY and SMNVEV (reference sequence). CDR3 bases: TGTGCCAGCAGCCGGGGAGGGGGGGCCACCGGGGAGCTGTTTTTT. Amino acid sequence: CASSRGGGATGELFF.

In the case of this clone: A read error may produce the germline difference seen at one junction end. The V call is TRBV7-9, the J call TRBJ2-5; perhaps TRBD2 as D (5 bases). Looked up from germline, CDR1 is SEHNR and CDR2 is FQNEAQ (reference sequence). CDR3 length: 14 residues. The CDR3 DNA reads TGTTCCAGCAGCTTTTTAGAGGGCGTGGAGACCCAGTACTTC. Translated, it gives CSSSFLEGVETQYF.